This TCR beta chain originates from a study of beta chain features in type 1 diabetes. Study-level points and caveats: Moderate yet significant TCRB CDR3 shortening was seen in Type 1 diabetes patients in all four CD4+ subsets.

The V end lost 5 bases, the J end lost 3 bases, and 18 bases lay between the germline ends. This CDR3 contains 16 residues. From germline, CDR1 is MNHEY and CDR2 SMNVEV (reference sequence). All of the isolated RNA was reverse transcribed, so expressed TCRB transcripts were sequenced. Measured with immunoSEQ multiplex PCR; TCRdb has only the in-frame clones, and not every one. The profile shows a few hundred thousand clones, 8.5% to 10% of them singletons. Note on this clone: What it binds is unknown.

Source material: central memory CD4+ T cells from blood. The clonotype originates from a man aged 25-40 years with type 1 diabetes. The chain employs TRBV27 and TRBJ2-3; TRBD2 is a possible D gene (6 bases). The CDR3 DNA follows: TGTGCCAGCAGTCAACGGGACTGGAGGGAGACAGATACGCAGTATTTT. Its translation is CASSQRDWRETDTQYF.